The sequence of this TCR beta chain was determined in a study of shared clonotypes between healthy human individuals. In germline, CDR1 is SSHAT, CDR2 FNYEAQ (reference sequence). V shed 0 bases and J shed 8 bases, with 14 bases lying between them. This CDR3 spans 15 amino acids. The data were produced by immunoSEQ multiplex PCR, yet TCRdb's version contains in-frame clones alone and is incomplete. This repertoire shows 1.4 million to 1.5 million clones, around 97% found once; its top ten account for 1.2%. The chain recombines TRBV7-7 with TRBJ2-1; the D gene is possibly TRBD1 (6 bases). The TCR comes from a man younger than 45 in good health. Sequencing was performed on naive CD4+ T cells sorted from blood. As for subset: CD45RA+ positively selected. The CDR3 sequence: CASSLAHGGTDEQFF. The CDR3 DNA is TGTGCCAGCAGCTTAGCGCATGGGGGCACCGATGAGCAGTTCTTC.